The rows below give T cell receptor beta chains drawn from one sample of a study of T cells in Graves' hyperthyroidism and ophthalmopathy. TCRdb passed the multiplex PCR reads through MiXCR, listing each CDR3 protein once. Counted here are 190,000 or so distinct CDR3 sequences, about 16% occurring once; the ten biggest clones make up roughly 44%. Sequencing was done on a sample of blood. These receptors were obtained from a man between 40 and 49 years old with Graves' hyperthyroidism. Each CDR3 is given with its conserved first and last residue. A D gene is named only where the DNA matches it firmly. Size tells how often a clone was seen (once, few, many) or the class of an expanded clone, and some rows leave it out.

J: TRBJ1-2
D: TRBD1
size: many
V: TRBV30
DNA: TGTGCCTGGAGTGATACGGGACAGAGCTATGGCTACACCTTC
CDR3: CAWSDTGQSYGYTF

J: TRBJ2-5
D: TRBD1
size: few
V: TRBV9
DNA: TGTGCCAGCAGCCTACAGACAGGGAGAGAGACCCAGTACTTC
CDR3: CASSLQTGRETQYF

J: TRBJ2-7
D: .
size: .
V: TRBV18
DNA: TGTGCCAGCGCACCACCGGGGTCCTACGAGCAGTACTTC
CDR3: CASAPPGSYEQYF

J: TRBJ2-2
D: .
size: many
V: TRBV7-2
DNA: TGTGCCAGCAGCATCAACACCGGGGAGCTGTTTTTT
CDR3: CASSINTGELFF

J: TRBJ2-1
D: TRBD2
size: few
V: TRBV10-3
DNA: TGTGCCATCAGTGGCGGGGGGGCCGGGTATAGCAATGAGCAGTTCTTC
CDR3: CAISGGGAGYSNEQFF

J: TRBJ2-7
D: .
size: many
V: TRBV6-1
DNA: TGTGCCAGCAGTGAAGAAAGGAGTCAGTTCAACGAGCAGTACTTC
CDR3: CASSEERSQFNEQYF

J: TRBJ1-2
D: .
size: few
V: TRBV10-2
DNA: TGCGCCAGCGGACAGAAGAACTATGGCTACACCTTC
CDR3: CASGQKNYGYTF

J: TRBJ2-2
D: .
size: many
V: TRBV5-5
DNA: TGTGCCAGCAGCTCCCTCAAGGGAAACACCGGGGAGCTGTTTTTT
CDR3: CASSSLKGNTGELFF

J: TRBJ2-1
D: .
size: .
V: TRBV19
DNA: TGTGCCACCAGAACATGGGCAGTCTCCTACAATGAGCAGTTCTTC
CDR3: CATRTWAVSYNEQFF

J: TRBJ2-3
D: .
size: many
V: TRBV11-1
DNA: TGTGCCAGCAGCTTAATTCAGGCTAGCACAGATACGCAGTATTTT
CDR3: CASSLIQASTDTQYF

J: TRBJ1-5
D: .
size: few
V: TRBV6-5
DNA: TGTGCCAGCAGTTACTCGAGTCAGCATCAGCCCCAGCATTTT
CDR3: CASSYSSQHQPQHF

J: TRBJ1-1
D: .
size: many
V: TRBV28
DNA: TGTGCCAGCAGTTTAACAAACACCGGGACGGTAACGGCAGCTTTCTTT
CDR3: CASSLTNTGTVTAAFF

J: TRBJ2-1
D: TRBD1
size: many
V: TRBV2
DNA: TGTGCCAAATCCCTGAGGGGGACAGGGACGAACAATGAGCAGTTCTTC
CDR3: CAKSLRGTGTNNEQFF